Below are 13 T cell receptor beta chains sequenced from a single sample in a study of blood T cell repertoires in COVID-19. The assay was immunoSEQ multiplex PCR, and TCRdb's table has in-frame clones only and misses some. Here the sample spans under 300,000 clones, roughly 90% being singletons. Input material: peripheral blood. The source of these receptors is a woman aged 60-70 years with COVID-19, enrolled during active disease.

The chain employs TRBV9 and TRBJ2-5; TRBD1 might be the D (6 bases). The germline V gene has CDR1 SGDLS and CDR2 YYNGEE. This CDR3 has 14 amino acids. Trimming left V 4 bases short and J 1 base short, with 11 bases between. The CDR3: CASSFQGGQETQYF. CDR3 DNA: TGTGCCAGCAGCTTCCAAGGGGGCCAAGAGACCCAGTACTTC.

The chain combines TRBV5-4 with TRBJ1-6; no clear D gene. The germline CDR1 and CDR2 sequences are SGHNT and YYREEE (reference sequence). CDR3 length equals 14 residues. Trimming cost V 4 bases and J 8 bases, with 13 bases left between them. CDR3 sequence: CASSAGKQDSPLHF. Here the CDR3 DNA reads TGTGCCAGCAGCGCGGGAAAGCAAGATTCACCCCTCCACTTT. Based on the CDR3 plus reference TRBV5-4 and TRBJ1-6, the full variable domain is ETGVTQSPTHLIKTRGQQVTLRCSSQSGHNTVSWYQQALGQGPQFIFQYYREEENGRGNFPPRFSGLQFPNYSSELNVNALELDDSALYLCASSAGKQDSPLHFGNGTRLTVT.

This clone was recorded once. The chain joins TRBV6-2 or TRBV6-3 to TRBJ1-5; D is perhaps TRBD1 (6 bases). Trimming stripped 2 bases from V and 1 base from J, with 9 bases between. CDR1 is MNHEY, CDR2 SVGEGT, per germline. The CDR3 has 15 amino acids. The CDR3 sequence: CASSYPQGSNQPQHF. The CDR3 coding sequence is TGTGCCAGCAGTTACCCACAGGGCAGCAATCAGCCCCAGCATTTT.

J is TRBJ2-1 and V is TRBV6-2 or TRBV6-3; D may be TRBD1 (6 bases). The CDR3 has 15 residues. Germline V gives CDR1 MNHEY, CDR2 SVGEGT. The V end lost 0 bases, the J end lost 2 bases, and 8 bases lay between the germline ends. Here the CDR3 DNA reads TGTGCCAGCAGTTACTCGGGGGCTACCTACAATGAGCAGTTCTTC. Translating it yields CASSYSGATYNEQFF.

This sequence joins TRBV18 and TRBJ2-7; no definite D call. Germline V gives CDR1 KGHSH, CDR2 LQKENI. This CDR3 spans 16 amino acids. Trimming stripped 6 bases from V and 0 bases from J, with 18 bases between. CDR3 DNA: TGTGCCAGCTCCCGTGGTGGCGCGGATAGCTCCTACGAGCAGTACTTC. It yields the protein CASSRGGADSSYEQYF.

This sequence joins TRBV10-3 and TRBJ2-2, with 7 bases matching TRBD2. The junction had 11 bases not matched to a gene; V was cut back by 6 bases and J by 7 bases. The CDR3 covers 15 residues. Germline CDR1 is ENHRY and CDR2 is SYGVKD. The CDR3 DNA sequence: TGTGCCATCAGCCCCGGGGGGAGGAAGGTCGGGGAGCTGTTTTTT. Protein: CAISPGGRKVGELFF.

The rearrangement joins TRBV4-2 to TRBJ2-7; TRBD2 matches at 12 bases. Germline values: CDR1 LGHNA, CDR2 YNFKEQ. The CDR3 is 18 amino acids. Trimming at V came to 0 bases and at J to 2 bases, leaving 8 bases not matched to a gene. The CDR3 region is CASSQESLGLAGTYEQYF. As DNA, the CDR3 is TGTGCCAGCAGCCAAGAGTCACTCGGACTAGCGGGGACCTACGAGCAGTACTTC.

This chain uses TRBV7-6 with TRBJ1-5; unclear D gene. The CDR3 consists of 15 residues. V lost 5 bases and J 7 bases, leaving 18 bases between the germline ends. Germline V lookup: CDR1 SGHVS, CDR2 FNYEAQ. The CDR3 protein is CASSPGGGSGQPQHF. CDR3 DNA sequence: TGTGCCAGCAGCCCCGGAGGAGGGTCTGGCCAGCCCCAGCATTTT. Combining the CDR3 with reference TRBV7-6 and TRBJ1-5 gives the whole variable domain GAGVSQSPRYKVTKRGQDVALRCDPISGHVSLYWYRQALGQGPEFLTYFNYEAQQDKSGLPNDRFSAERPEGSISTLTIQRTEQRDSAMYRCASSPGGGSGQPQHFGDGTRLSIL.

The chain uses TRBV19 and TRBJ2-1, with 7 bases identical to TRBD2. From germline, CDR1 is LNHDA and CDR2 SQIVND (reference sequence). This CDR3 region has 15 residues. The junction had 6 bases not matched to a gene; V was cut back by 1 base and J by 6 bases. The CDR3 DNA sequence: TGTGCCAGTAGTATAGGCGGGGGTCGTGGCAATGAGCAGTTCTTC. This translates into CASSIGGGRGNEQFF. The variable domain in full, completed from reference TRBV19 and TRBJ2-1, reads DGGITQSPKYLFRKEGQNVTLSCEQNLNHDAMYWYRQDPGQGLRLIYYSQIVNDFQKGDIAEGYSVSREKKESFPLTVTSAQKNPTAFYLCASSIGGGRGNEQFFGPGTRLTVL.

The chain uses TRBV4-3 and TRBJ1-2; D is unresolved. V lost 4 bases to trimming and J lost 6 bases, with 15 bases between them. CDR3 size: 14 residues. From germline, CDR1 is LGHNA and CDR2 YSLEER. This CDR3 is CASSLGHGDNGYTF. CDR3 DNA: TGCGCCAGCAGCCTAGGCCACGGGGATAATGGCTACACCTTC.

The chain recombines TRBV12-5 with TRBJ1-1; maybe TRBD1 (6 bases). The CDR3 is 15 amino acids. Germline V lookup: CDR1 LGHNT, CDR2 FRNRAP. The ends were cut back, 9 bases at V and 0 bases at J, with 17 bases in the middle. CDR3 sequence (DNA): TGTGCTAGCGCACTACCAAGGGGGTTGAACACTGAAGCTTTCTTT. It encodes CASALPRGLNTEAFF.

CDR3 bases: TGTGCCAGCAGGCTTGGCGGTCAGCCCCAGCATTTT. Residues: CASRLGGQPQHF. The chain uses TRBV12-3 or TRBV12-4 and TRBJ1-5; D ambiguous. V was pared by 6 bases and J by 6 bases, with 9 bases between. The CDR3 is 12 residues long.

Only a few counts were recorded for this clone. CDR3 region: CASSLEQGNSPLHF. In nucleotides, the CDR3 is TGTGCCAGCAGCTTGGAACAGGGTAATTCACCCCTCCACTTT. The chain is built from TRBV5-4 and TRBJ1-6, with D tentatively TRBD1 (6 bases). The V gene's germline CDR1 is SGHNT and CDR2 YYREEE (reference sequence). With 0 bases removed from V and 6 bases from J, the gap between germline ends came to 7 bases. This CDR3 has 14 amino acids.